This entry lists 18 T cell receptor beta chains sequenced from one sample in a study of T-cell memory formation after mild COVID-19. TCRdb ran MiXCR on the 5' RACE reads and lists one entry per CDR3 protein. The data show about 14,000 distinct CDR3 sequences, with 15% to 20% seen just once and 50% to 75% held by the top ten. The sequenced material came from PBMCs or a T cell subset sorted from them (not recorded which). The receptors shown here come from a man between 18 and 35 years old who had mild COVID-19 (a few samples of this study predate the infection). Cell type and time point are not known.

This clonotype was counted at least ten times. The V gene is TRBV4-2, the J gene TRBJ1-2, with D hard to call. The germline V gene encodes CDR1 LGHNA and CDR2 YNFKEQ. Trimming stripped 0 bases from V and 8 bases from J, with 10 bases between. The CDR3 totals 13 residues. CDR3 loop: CASSQDRAGGYTF. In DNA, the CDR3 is TGTGCCAGCAGCCAAGATAGGGCCGGCGGCTACACCTTC.

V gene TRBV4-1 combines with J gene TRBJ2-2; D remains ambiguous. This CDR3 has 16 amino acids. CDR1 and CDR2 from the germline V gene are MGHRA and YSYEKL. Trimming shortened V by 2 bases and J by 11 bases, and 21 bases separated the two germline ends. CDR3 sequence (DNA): TGCGCCAGCAGCCAAATTCGCGAGTTTCTCAGTCAAGAGCTGTTTTTT. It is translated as CASSQIREFLSQELFF.

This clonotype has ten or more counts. CDR3 sequence reads: CASSPPGNTEAFF. CDR3 coding DNA: TGTGCCAGCAGCCCTCCGGGGAACACTGAAGCTTTCTTT. The chain recombines TRBV7-6 with TRBJ1-1; D unclear. The V end lost 5 bases, the J end lost 1 base, and 8 bases lay between the germline ends. The V gene's germline CDR1 is SGHVS and CDR2 FNYEAQ. The CDR3 is 13 amino acids.

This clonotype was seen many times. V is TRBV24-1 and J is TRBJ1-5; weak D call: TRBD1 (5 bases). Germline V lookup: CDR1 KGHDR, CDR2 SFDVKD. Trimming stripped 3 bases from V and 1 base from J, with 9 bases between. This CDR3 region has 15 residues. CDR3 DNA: TGTGCCACCAGTGATCCCGGGGGAAGCAATCAGCCCCAGCATTTT. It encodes CATSDPGGSNQPQHF.

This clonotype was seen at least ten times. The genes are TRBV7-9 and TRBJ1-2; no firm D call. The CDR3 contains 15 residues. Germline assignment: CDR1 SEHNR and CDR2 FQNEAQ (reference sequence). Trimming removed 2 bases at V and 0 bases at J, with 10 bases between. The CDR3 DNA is TGTGCCAGCAGCTTATCAATCTGGGCTAACTATGGCTACACCTTC. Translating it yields CASSLSIWANYGYTF. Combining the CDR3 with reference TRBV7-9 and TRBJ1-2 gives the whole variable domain DTGVSQNPRHKITKRGQNVTFRCDPISEHNRLYWYRQTLGQGPEFLTYFQNEAQLEKSRLLSDRFSAERPKGSFSTLEIQRTEQGDSAMYLCASSLSIWANYGYTFGSGTRLTVV.

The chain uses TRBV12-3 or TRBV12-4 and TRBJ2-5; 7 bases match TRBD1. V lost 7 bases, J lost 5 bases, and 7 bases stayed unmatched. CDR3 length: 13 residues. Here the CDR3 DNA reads TGTGCCAGCAACCCCAGGGGGAAGGAGACCCAGTACTTC. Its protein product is CASNPRGKETQYF.

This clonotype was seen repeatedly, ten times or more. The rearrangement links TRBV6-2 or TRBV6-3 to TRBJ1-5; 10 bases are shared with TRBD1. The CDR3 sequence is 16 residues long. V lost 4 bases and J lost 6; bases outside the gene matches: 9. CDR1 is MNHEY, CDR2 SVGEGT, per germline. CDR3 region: CASSSPTGGSSQPQHF. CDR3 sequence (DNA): TGTGCCAGCAGTTCGCCGACAGGGGGCTCGAGTCAGCCCCAGCATTTT.

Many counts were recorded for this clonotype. The CDR3 nucleotides are TGCGCCAGCAGCCAGACTAACAGGGAAACCGGGGAGCTGTTTTTT. Protein product: CASSQTNRETGELFF. The chain couples TRBV5-1 to TRBJ2-2; maybe TRBD1 (6 bases). CDR3 length: 15 residues. CDR1 SGHRS and CDR2 YFSETQ come from the germline V gene. V was pared by 4 bases and J by 5 bases, with 15 bases between.

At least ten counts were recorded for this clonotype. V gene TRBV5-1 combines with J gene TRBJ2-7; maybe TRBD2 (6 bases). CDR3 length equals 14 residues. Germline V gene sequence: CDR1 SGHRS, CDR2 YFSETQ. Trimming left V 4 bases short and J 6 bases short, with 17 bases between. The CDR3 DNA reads TGCGCCAGCAGCCCCAGGGTAGGGGACTCCGAGCAGTACTTC. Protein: CASSPRVGDSEQYF. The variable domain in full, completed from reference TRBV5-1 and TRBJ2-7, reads KAGVTQTPRYLIKTRGQQVTLSCSPISGHRSVSWYQQTPGQGLQFLFEYFSETQRNKGNFPGRFSGRQFSNSRSEMNVSTLELGDSALYLCASSPRVGDSEQYFGPGTRLTVT.

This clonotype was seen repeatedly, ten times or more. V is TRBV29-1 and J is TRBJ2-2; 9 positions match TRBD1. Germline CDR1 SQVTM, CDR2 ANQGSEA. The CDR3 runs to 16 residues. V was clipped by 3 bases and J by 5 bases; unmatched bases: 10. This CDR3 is CSVELVGQGLTGELFF. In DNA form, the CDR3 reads TGCAGCGTTGAGCTCGTAGGACAGGGGCTAACCGGGGAGCTGTTTTTT.

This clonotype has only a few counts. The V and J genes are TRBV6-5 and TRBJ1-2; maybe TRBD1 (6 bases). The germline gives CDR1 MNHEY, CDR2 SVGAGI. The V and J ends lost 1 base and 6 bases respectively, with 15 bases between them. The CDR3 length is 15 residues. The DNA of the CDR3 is TGTGCCAGCAGTTACTGGAAGGGGGTCAGTGATGGCTACACCTTC. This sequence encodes CASSYWKGVSDGYTF.

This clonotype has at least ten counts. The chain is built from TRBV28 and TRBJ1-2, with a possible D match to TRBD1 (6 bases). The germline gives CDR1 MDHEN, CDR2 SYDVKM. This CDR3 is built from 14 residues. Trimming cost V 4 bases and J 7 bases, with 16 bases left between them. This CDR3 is CASSSRGVFGGYTF. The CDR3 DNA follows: TGTGCCAGCAGTTCGAGGGGGGTATTCGGTGGCTACACCTTC.

CDR3 sequence: CASSRQDVSYEQYF. In DNA form, the CDR3 reads TGTGCCAGCAGCCGCCAGGACGTCTCCTACGAGCAGTACTTC. The chain is built from TRBV12-3 or TRBV12-4 and TRBJ2-7; no clear D gene. The CDR3 has 14 residues. The V and J ends lost 6 bases and 0 bases respectively, with 12 bases between them.

The CDR3 DNA reads as TGCGCCAGCAGCCTGTGGAACCGATTAAATTCACCCCTCCACTTT. This codes for CASSLWNRLNSPLHF. V gene TRBV5-1 combines with J gene TRBJ1-6, with D unclear. This CDR3 is 15 amino acids long. The germline V gene encodes CDR1 SGHRS and CDR2 YFSETQ. Trimming stripped 4 bases from V and 7 bases from J, with 15 bases between.

CDR3 sequence (DNA): TGCGCCAGCAGCCAAGATCTCCCCGGGTCGGGTGGCTACACCTTC. Its translation: CASSQDLPGSGGYTF. The chain couples TRBV4-1 to TRBJ1-2; D gene uncertain. Germline-derived CDR1 and CDR2 are MGHRA and YSYEKL. The CDR3 consists of 15 residues. V lost 0 bases to trimming and J lost 7 bases, with 15 bases between them.

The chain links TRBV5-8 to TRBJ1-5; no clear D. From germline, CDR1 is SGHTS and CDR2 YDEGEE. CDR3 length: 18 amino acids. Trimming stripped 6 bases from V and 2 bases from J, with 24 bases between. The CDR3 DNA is TGTGCCAGCAACTTTGGTCGAGGAATGAGTTACGGCAATCAGCCCCAGCATTTT. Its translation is CASNFGRGMSYGNQPQHF.

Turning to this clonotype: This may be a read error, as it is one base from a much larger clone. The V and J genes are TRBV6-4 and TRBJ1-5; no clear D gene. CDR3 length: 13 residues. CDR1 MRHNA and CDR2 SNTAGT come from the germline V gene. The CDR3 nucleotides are TGTGCCAGCAGCGACTATAGAAATCAGCCCCAGCATTTT. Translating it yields CASSDYRNQPQHF.

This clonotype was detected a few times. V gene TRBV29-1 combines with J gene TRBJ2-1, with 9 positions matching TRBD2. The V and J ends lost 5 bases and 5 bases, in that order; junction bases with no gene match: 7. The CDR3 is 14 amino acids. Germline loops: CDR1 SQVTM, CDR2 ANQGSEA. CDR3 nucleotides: TGCAGCGTTTTAGCGGGGGTCTTAAACAATGAGCAGTTCTTC. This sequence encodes CSVLAGVLNNEQFF.